The present TCR beta chain was sequenced within a study of T cells in women clearing cervical HPV infection. Regarding this clone: The CDR3 end falls 3 residues outside the read, so it is completed with the germline J gene.

immunoSEQ multiplex PCR used an average of about 1.3 ug genomic DNA. TCRdb's copy holds only in-frame clones and misses some; the assay was immunoSEQ multiplex PCR. Its clone listing holds approximately 37,000 clones. Trimming left V 5 bases short and J 0 bases short, with 8 bases between. The germline CDR1 and CDR2 sequences are LNHDA and SQIVND (reference sequence). The CDR3 has 14 amino acids. This receptor was obtained from a woman between 18 and 70 years old with a cervical HPV16 infection that either progressed to CIN3+ or cleared (not recorded which). The sample was blood buffy coat. The chain joins TRBV19 to TRBJ1-3, with D hard to call. The CDR3 here is CASSEQSSGNTIYF. Incomplete CDR3 DNA: TGTGCCAGTAGTGAACAGAGCTCTGGAAACACC.